The 13 T cell receptor beta chains given below trace back to one sample, sequenced in a study of OX40 agonist ivuxolimab in advanced cancers. Method: immunoSEQ multiplex PCR; TCRdb's copy keeps in-frame clones and lacks some. The sample includes tens of thousands of clones, roughly 90% of them seen just once. This sample comprised CD4+ or CD8+ T cells sorted from blood, obtained in a trial of the OX40 agonist ivuxolimab. Receptors originate from an adult with an advanced solid tumor such as melanoma, head and neck, liver or kidney cancer.

The DNA of the CDR3 is TGTGCCAGCAATAGGGATTTATCGAACACCGGGGAGCTGTTTTTT. The encoded protein is CASNRDLSNTGELFF. The J gene is TRBJ2-2, the V gene TRBV2; the D is unclear. CDR1 SNHLY and CDR2 FYNNEI come from the germline V gene. The length of the CDR3 is 15 residues. V shed 7 bases and J shed 0 bases, with 12 bases lying between them.

The gene calls are TRBV19 and TRBJ2-6; perhaps TRBD1 as D (6 bases). The CDR3 sequence is 18 residues long. V dropped 0 bases and J dropped 0 bases, with 12 bases sitting between them. Germline V gene sequence: CDR1 LNHDA, CDR2 SQIVND (reference sequence). CDR3 nucleotides: TGTGCCAGTAGTATAGACAGGGGTCTGGGCTCTGGGGCCAACGTCCTGACTTTC. Its translation: CASSIDRGLGSGANVLTF.

The chain combines TRBV30 with TRBJ1-6; D uncertain. The CDR3 is 13 residues long. V shed 0 bases and J shed 5 bases, with 5 bases lying between them. The germline V gene encodes CDR1 GTSNPN and CDR2 SVGIG (reference sequence). The CDR3 region is CAWSVADNSPLHF. CDR3 in DNA: TGTGCCTGGAGTGTAGCAGATAATTCACCCCTCCACTTT.

The chain joins TRBV6-5 to TRBJ2-7, with 7 nucleotides matching TRBD1. The junction had 13 bases not matched to a gene; V was cut back by 4 bases and J by 4 bases. The CDR3 runs 16 residues. The germline CDR1 and CDR2 sequences are MNHEY and SVGAGI. This chain's CDR3 is CASSSYDRVGDYEQYF. CDR3 sequence (DNA): TGTGCCAGCAGTTCCTATGACAGGGTAGGCGATTACGAGCAGTACTTC.

V usage is TRBV9 and J usage is TRBJ2-3, with D possibly being TRBD2 (5 bases). Germline CDR1 reads SGDLS; CDR2 reads YYNGEE. CDR3 length equals 14 residues. V was pared by 0 bases and J by 3 bases, with 8 bases between. As DNA, the CDR3 is TGTGCCAGCAGCGTAGCCACTAGAACAGATACGCAGTATTTT. Its protein is CASSVATRTDTQYF.

The rearrangement joins TRBV5-1 to TRBJ1-2; 7 bases are a match to TRBD1. The CDR3 loop spans 14 amino acids. J gave up 10 bases and V 1 base, and 10 bases lay outside the gene matches. Germline CDR1 reads SGHRS; CDR2 reads YFSETQ. In DNA form, the CDR3 reads TGCGCCAGCAGCTTGCTCACCGGGACAGCCGCCTACACCTTC. Its protein is CASSLLTGTAAYTF.

CDR3 sequence: CASSLAQIYGYTF. The CDR3 coding sequence is TGTGCCAGCAGCTTAGCACAGATTTATGGCTACACCTTC. The chain links TRBV7-2 to TRBJ1-2; D ambiguous. This CDR3 spans 13 amino acids. The germline V and J ends were trimmed by 0 bases and 5 bases, with 7 bases remaining between them. Germline CDR1 reads SGHTA; CDR2 reads FQGNSA.

CDR3 sequence reads: CASSLDGSSYNSPLHF. CDR3 in DNA: TGTGCCAGCAGCTTAGATGGTAGCTCCTATAATTCACCCCTCCACTTT. J is TRBJ1-6 and V is TRBV7-9; no clear D gene. The V gene's germline CDR1 is SEHNR and CDR2 FQNEAQ (reference sequence). V was cut by 1 base and J by 0 bases, with 7 bases left in between. This CDR3 spans 16 amino acids.

The genes are TRBV10-1 and TRBJ1-5; weak D call: TRBD1 (6 bases). The CDR3 covers 15 residues. V dropped 6 bases and J dropped 5 bases, with 17 bases sitting between them. In germline, CDR1 is WNHNN, CDR2 SYGVQD (reference sequence). Written as DNA, the CDR3 is TGCGCCAGCAGCACCGCAGGGGAATGGGATCAGCCCCAGCATTTT. The encoded protein is CASSTAGEWDQPQHF.

J is TRBJ2-5 and V is TRBV5-4; the D gene is possibly TRBD2 (7 bases). Germline V lookup: CDR1 SGHNT, CDR2 YYREEE (reference sequence). Trimming took 2 bases from V and 5 from J, leaving 19 bases between them. The CDR3 contains 16 residues. The DNA of the CDR3 is TGTGCCAGCAGCTTCGGGAGGCGGGGGCCGGGGGAGACCCAGTACTTC. Protein sequence: CASSFGRRGPGETQYF. The full variable domain, completed using reference TRBV5-4 and TRBJ2-5, is ETGVTQSPTHLIKTRGQQVTLRCSSQSGHNTVSWYQQALGQGPQFIFQYYREEENGRGNFPPRFSGLQFPNYSSELNVNALELDDSALYLCASSFGRRGPGETQYFGPGTRLLVL.

This rearrangement joins TRBV11-2 to TRBJ1-1, with 7 positions matching TRBD1. The CDR3 spans 15 residues. Germline lookup yields CDR1 SGHAT and CDR2 FQNNGV. The J segment lost 2 bases and the V segment lost 5 bases, leaving 8 bases of the junction unmatched. CDR3 in DNA: TGTGCCAGCAGCCTCGGACAGGTCTACAACACTGAAGCTTTCTTT. This gives the protein CASSLGQVYNTEAFF.

The J gene is TRBJ2-5, the V gene TRBV5-1, with 10 bases lining up with TRBD1. The V and J ends lost 2 bases and 2 bases, in that order; junction bases with no gene match: 18. The germline CDR1 and CDR2 sequences are SGHRS and YFSETQ. This CDR3 is built from 20 residues. In nucleotides, the CDR3 is TGCGCCAGCAGCTTCGGACCAGGTGGGACAGGGGCATCACGGCAAGAGACCCAGTACTTC. As protein: CASSFGPGGTGASRQETQYF.

This chain joins TRBV11-3 and TRBJ1-1; a weak D match, TRBD1 (5 bases). The CDR3 runs 15 residues. V was pared by 5 bases and J by 1 base, with 14 bases between. In germline, CDR1 is SGHNT, CDR2 YENEEA. The CDR3 here is CASSPDGHTNTEAFF. The CDR3 DNA is TGTGCCAGCAGCCCCGACGGACACACGAACACTGAAGCTTTCTTT.